These 11 T cell receptor beta chains share one sample of origin, sequenced in a study of vaccination effects on CD4 cells after COVID-19. Antigens of these TCRs are unknown. This table comes from immunoSEQ multiplex PCR, and its TCRdb copy is limited to in-frame clones, with some not included. The table includes some 15,000 clones, more than 65% detected once. ViraFEST assay sequencing came after antigen-specific CD4+ T cells were expanded with viral peptide pools. After less than twelve days in culture, the CD4+ T cells were isolated. Two doses of either BNT162b2 or mRNA-1273 were given to each participant. The sample in question was CD4+ T cells from PBMCs cultured with HCoV-NL63 spike peptides, obtained after COVID-19 vaccination. The source is a human donor who received a COVID-19 vaccine.

The rearrangement joins TRBV11-1 to TRBJ2-5; TRBD2 is a possible D gene (6 bases). Looked up from germline, CDR1 is SGHAT and CDR2 is FQDESV (reference sequence). The ends were cut back, 3 bases at V and 5 bases at J, with 10 bases in the middle. This CDR3 contains 13 residues. The CDR3 loop reads CASSFFGGETQYF. CDR3 nucleotides: TGTGCCAGCAGCTTTTTTGGAGGGGAGACCCAGTACTTC.

The chain combines TRBV10-1 with TRBJ2-7, with D perhaps TRBD2 (6 bases). Germline assignment: CDR1 WNHNN and CDR2 SYGVQD (reference sequence). This CDR3 is 19 amino acids long. Trimming removed 2 bases at V and 0 bases at J, with 23 bases between. CDR3 in amino acids: CASSESPRRGGPSSYEQYF. The CDR3, as DNA: TGCGCCAGCAGTGAGAGTCCCAGGAGGGGCGGCCCGAGCTCCTACGAGCAGTACTTC.

DNA for the CDR3: TGTGCCAGCAGCAGACTGGGGCAGGGTAACACTGAAGCTTTCTTT. Translated: CASSRLGQGNTEAFF. The V call is TRBV7-9, the J call TRBJ1-1, with a weak D call TRBD1 (5 bases). Germline V CDR1 and CDR2: SEHNR, FQNEAQ (reference sequence). The CDR3 runs to 15 residues. The V end was cut by 5 bases, the J end by 2 bases, with 15 bases between.

The chain is built from TRBV6-5 and TRBJ1-4; 8 bases fit TRBD1. The V segment lost 5 bases and the J segment 8 bases; nucleotides outside the gene matches: 7. The CDR3 has 14 residues. Germline CDR1 and CDR2: MNHEY and SVGAGI. CDR3 nucleotides: TGTGCCAGCAGTCGACAGGGGTGGGACGAAAAACTGTTTTTT. This translates into CASSRQGWDEKLFF.

This chain links TRBV30 with TRBJ1-2; D perhaps matches TRBD1 (6 bases). The CDR3 is 16 amino acids. Germline CDR1 reads GTSNPN; CDR2 reads SVGIG (reference sequence). Trimming stripped 7 bases from V and 4 bases from J, with 25 bases between. The CDR3 region is CALTGGLSGRGYGYTF. The CDR3 DNA reads TGTGCCTTGACTGGGGGGCTCAGTGGGAGAGGCTATGGCTACACCTTC.

The chain is built from TRBV7-6 and TRBJ2-7; either TRBD1 or TRBD2 may fit D (6 bases each). The CDR3 extends over 15 amino acids. Germline loops: CDR1 SGHVS, CDR2 FNYEAQ. V lost 0 bases and J lost 2, with 11 bases in between. CDR3 in amino acids: CASSLASGAPYEQYF. The CDR3 DNA reads as TGTGCCAGCAGCTTAGCGTCGGGGGCCCCCTACGAGCAGTACTTC.

The CDR3 sequence: CASRGFAGELFF. DNA for the CDR3: TGTGCCAGCAGAGGGTTCGCCGGGGAGCTGTTTTTT. The chain links TRBV28 to TRBJ2-2; unclear D gene. This CDR3 contains 12 residues. Looked up from germline, CDR1 is MDHEN and CDR2 is SYDVKM. V dropped 6 bases and J dropped 6 bases, with 8 bases sitting between them.

The chain has TRBV7-8 and TRBJ2-5; TRBD1 is a possible D gene (6 bases). This CDR3 comprises 16 residues. V lost 2 bases and J lost 6, with 19 bases in between. In germline, CDR1 is SGHVS, CDR2 FQNEAQ. CDR3 amino acids: CASSLIRGRGWKTQYF. CDR3 DNA: TGTGCCAGCAGCTTAATCCGGGGCAGGGGATGGAAGACCCAGTACTTC.

V is TRBV19 and J is TRBJ2-1; tentatively, D is TRBD2 (5 bases). This CDR3 region has 13 residues. Trimming stripped 2 bases from V and 7 bases from J, with 9 bases between. Germline V gene sequence: CDR1 LNHDA, CDR2 SQIVND (reference sequence). CDR3 protein: CASSISEGNEQFF. The CDR3 coding sequence is TGTGCCAGTAGTATATCAGAGGGTAATGAGCAGTTCTTC.

A note on this clone: Its ends do not fully match the called genes, so a read error is possible. The chain has TRBV4-1 and TRBJ1-2; the D is unclear. This CDR3 is built from 12 residues. Germline CDR1 MGHRA, CDR2 YSYEKL. Written as DNA, the CDR3 is TGCGCCAGCAGCCAAGTTAACTCTGGCTACACCTTC. The encoded protein is CASSQVNSGYTF.

There are a few counts of this clone. V is TRBV7-2 and J is TRBJ2-7, with D perhaps TRBD2 (7 bases). The CDR3 is 14 amino acids. CDR1 is SGHTA and CDR2 is FQGNSA in the germline V gene. V lost 1 base and J lost 2, with 9 bases in between. CDR3 loop: CASSLGGGTYEQYF. The CDR3 region has the DNA TGTGCCAGCAGCTTAGGCGGGGGCACCTACGAGCAGTACTTC. The full variable domain, in which reference TRBV7-2 and TRBJ2-7 provide the parts outside the CDR3, is GAGVSQSPSNKVTEKGKDVELRCDPISGHTALYWYRQSLGQGLEFLIYFQGNSAPDKSGLPSDRFSAERTGGSVSTLTIQRTQQEDSAVYLCASSLGGGTYEQYFGPGTRLTVT.